This T cell receptor beta chain was captured in a study of blood T cells in healthy people across ages. For the second PCR, which ran for roughly 6 to 12 cycles, a sample-barcoded 5' primer and a J-beta primer mix were used. MiXCR, run by TCRdb on the 5' RACE reads, gives a single entry per CDR3 protein. The table shows over 500,000 distinct CDR3 sequences, with about 26% occurring only once. This clonotype was seen repeatedly, ten times or more. These data were also reused for a study on T cells of mothers and their children. That report adds: When the second PCR was run, its M1S primer added sample barcodes and 2-4 random nucleotides.

Sequencing was performed on blood. The TCR sequence derives from a boy under 10 years old in good health.

In DNA, the CDR3 is TGTGCCAGCCGGGACAGAGAAGAGACCCAGTACTTC. The encoded protein is CASRDREETQYF. This sequence joins TRBV6-6 and TRBJ2-5, with 7 bases aligning to TRBD1. The V and J ends lost 8 bases and 3 bases, in that order; junction bases with no gene match: 3. The length of the CDR3 is 12 residues. Germline CDR1 is MNHNY and CDR2 is SVGAGI (reference sequence).